These 18 T cell receptor beta chains share one sample of origin, sequenced in a study of T cell repertoires in cytomegalovirus infection (dated by TCRdb to between 2018 and 2020). Sequencing took place on an Illumina HiSeq 1500. TCRdb reanalyzed the raw reads on its own, using fastp at Q25 for trimming and MiXCR for clone calling, and kept in-frame beta chains. Rows matching on CDR3 protein sequence are summarized as one entry with the most common DNA and genes. The sample table shows 310,000 or so distinct CDR3 sequences, and about a sixth are seen once. About 12% of the sample lies in the top ten. Sequenced material: PBMCs. The receptors were gathered from a human donor in good health (CMV status not recorded). Some clones in this sample may be carry-over from other donors' samples.

The V gene is TRBV28, the J gene TRBJ2-2, with D perhaps being TRBD1 or TRBD2 (5 bases each). V was clipped by 2 bases and J by 4 bases, with 11 bases between them. Looked up from germline, CDR1 is MDHEN and CDR2 is SYDVKM. The CDR3 is made up of 15 amino acids. The CDR3 sequence is CASSLGGRLTGELFF. DNA for the CDR3: TGTGCCAGCAGTTTAGGGGGTCGGCTCACCGGGGAGCTGTTTTTT.

The CDR3 is CATSRVSGTALYNEQFF. CDR3 nucleotide sequence: TGTGCCACCAGCAGAGTTTCCGGGACAGCTTTATACAATGAGCAGTTCTTC. The chain employs TRBV15 and TRBJ2-1; the match to TRBD1 covers 7 bases. V lost 1 base and J lost 4; bases outside the gene matches: 10. Germline V CDR1 and CDR2: LNHNV, YYDKDF (reference sequence). The CDR3 covers 17 residues.

In this sample, this clonotype turned up many times. CDR3 protein: CASSPADGYGYTF. The CDR3 DNA reads TGTGCCAGCAGCCCCGCGGACGGTTATGGCTACACCTTC. The chain combines TRBV7-3 with TRBJ1-2; D is uncertain. Germline V lookup: CDR1 SGHTA, CDR2 FQGTGA. V was clipped by 5 bases and J by 5 bases, with 12 bases between them. The length of the CDR3 is 13 residues.

This clonotype has a handful of counts. The chain employs TRBV20-1 and TRBJ1-5; weak D call: TRBD1 (6 bases). Trimming removed 5 bases at V and 0 bases at J, with 20 bases between. The germline V gene encodes CDR1 DFQATT and CDR2 SNEGSKA (reference sequence). This CDR3 region has 17 residues. The CDR3 protein is CSARQVGGIYSNQPQHF. Here the CDR3 DNA reads TGCAGTGCTCGACAGGTGGGGGGCATATATAGCAATCAGCCCCAGCATTTT.

The V call is TRBV2, the J call TRBJ2-2, with D possibly being TRBD1 (7 bases). Deletions cut 6 bases from V and 6 bases from J, with 11 bases between. This CDR3 region has 13 residues. Germline CDR1 is SNHLY and CDR2 is FYNNEI. The CDR3 bases are TGTGCCAGCAGCGCCAGGGGGGCCGGGGAGCTGTTTTTT. It yields the protein CASSARGAGELFF. The complete variable domain, with remaining parts taken from reference TRBV2 and TRBJ2-2, reads EPEVTQTPSHQVTQMGQEVILRCVPISNHLYFYWYRQILGQKVEFLVSFYNNEISEKSEIFDDQFSVERPDGSNFTLKIRSTKLEDSAMYFCASSARGAGELFFGEGSRLTVL.

This clonotype was observed at least ten times. The chain links TRBV6-5 to TRBJ1-1; perhaps TRBD1 as D (6 bases). The V end lost 5 bases, the J end lost 9 bases, and 10 bases lay between the germline ends. The CDR3 is made up of 11 amino acids. CDR1 MNHEY and CDR2 SVGAGI come from the germline V gene. This CDR3 reads CASSRGHKAFF. In DNA, the CDR3 is TGTGCCAGCAGTAGGGGACACAAAGCTTTCTTT.

This clonotype has a handful of counts. The chain recombines TRBV20-1 with TRBJ2-3, with D perhaps TRBD1 (6 bases). CDR1 is DFQATT, CDR2 SNEGSKA, per germline (reference sequence). Trimming stripped 3 bases from V and 3 bases from J, with 13 bases between. The CDR3 loop spans 14 amino acids. DNA for the CDR3: TGCAGTGCTAGGGCAGGGGCGGTAACAGATACGCAGTATTTT. It encodes CSARAGAVTDTQYF.

This clonotype appeared many times. The chain links TRBV12-3 or TRBV12-4 to TRBJ1-2, with D perhaps matching TRBD1 (5 bases). The CDR3 runs 13 residues. V was shortened by 6 bases and J by 4 bases, with 12 bases between the two germline ends. The CDR3 DNA reads as TGTGCCAGCAGAGGAGGGGTTACCTATGGCTACACCTTC. It specifies CASRGGVTYGYTF.

This clonotype occurred a few times. The J gene is TRBJ2-7, the V gene TRBV6-1; D ambiguous. This CDR3 has 12 amino acids. Germline lookup yields CDR1 MNHNS and CDR2 SASEGT. V gave up 8 bases and J gave up 2 bases, with 10 bases separating them. This CDR3 is CASGRVAYEQYF. Here the CDR3 DNA reads TGTGCCAGCGGTCGGGTTGCCTACGAGCAGTACTTC.

There are many counts of this clonotype. The rearrangement uses TRBV11-3 and TRBJ2-3, with unresolved D. V was shortened by 1 base and J by 4 bases, with 6 bases between the two germline ends. The CDR3 is made up of 13 amino acids. The germline gives CDR1 SGHNT, CDR2 YENEEA. CDR3 DNA: TGTGCCAGCAGCTTAGTAGGGTCAGATACGCAGTATTTT. Protein product: CASSLVGSDTQYF.

V and J are TRBV5-1 and TRBJ2-1; D not resolved. The CDR3 has 15 residues. The germline CDR1 and CDR2 sequences are SGHRS and YFSETQ. Trimming left V 4 bases short and J 8 bases short, with 19 bases between. This CDR3 reads CASSVRPATGDEQFF. The CDR3 nucleotides are TGCGCCAGCAGCGTACGACCCGCTACGGGCGATGAGCAGTTCTTC.

CDR3 coding DNA: TGTGCCAGCACCAGGACAGGGCGAAGACCCCTCCACTTT. It is translated as CASTRTGRRPLHF. J is TRBJ1-6 and V is TRBV28, with 8 nucleotides matching TRBD1. CDR1 and CDR2 (germline): MDHEN, SYDVKM. V trimming: 7 bases; J trimming: 12 bases; junction bases outside the gene matches: 8. This CDR3 comprises 13 residues.

This clonotype has a count of ten or more. V is TRBV2 and J is TRBJ1-2; no firm D call. The germline V gene encodes CDR1 SNHLY and CDR2 FYNNEI. The CDR3 consists of 14 residues. Trimming took 10 bases from V and 2 from J, leaving 17 bases between them. The CDR3 DNA reads as TGTGCCACCCAACTTGCCGGACTGAACTATGGCTACACCTTC. Its protein product is CATQLAGLNYGYTF.

The rearrangement uses TRBV3-1 and TRBJ1-5, with TRBD1 identical over 8 bases. The CDR3 extends over 15 amino acids. V lost 5 bases to trimming and J lost 6 bases; unmatched junction nucleotides: 9. CDR1 is LGHDT and CDR2 is YNNKEL in the germline V gene (reference sequence). CDR3 nucleotides: TGTGCCAGCAGCTCCGGGACAGGCGCTAGTCAGCCCCAGCATTTT. As protein: CASSSGTGASQPQHF.

The chain couples TRBV7-9 to TRBJ2-3; 7 bases agree with TRBD2. After removal of 3 bases from V and 2 bases from J, the junction contained 8 bases not matched to a gene. The CDR3 has 16 amino acids. Germline-derived CDR1 and CDR2 are SEHNR and FQNEAQ (reference sequence). The CDR3: CASSLRPSGDTDTQYF. For the CDR3, the DNA is TGTGCCAGCAGCTTGCGCCCCAGCGGGGACACAGATACGCAGTATTTT.

This clonotype was seen ten or more times. The gene calls are TRBV19 and TRBJ2-5, with TRBD2 identical over 7 bases. The CDR3 runs to 13 residues. The V gene's germline CDR1 is LNHDA and CDR2 SQIVND (reference sequence). J was trimmed by 3 bases and V by 6 bases; bases with no gene match: 4. The CDR3 loop reads CASRVSGEETQYF. CDR3 in DNA: TGTGCCAGTAGGGTCAGCGGGGAAGAGACCCAGTACTTC.

The chain links TRBV20-1 to TRBJ2-3; unclear D gene. From germline, CDR1 is DFQATT and CDR2 SNEGSKA (reference sequence). V lost 6 bases and J lost 3, with 13 bases in between. The CDR3 has 13 amino acids. In DNA form, the CDR3 reads TGCAGTGCCTGCTCCGTCGGAACAGATACGCAGTATTTT. Translated: CSACSVGTDTQYF.

The rearrangement uses TRBV5-1 and TRBJ2-5; D may be TRBD1 (7 bases). Trimming removed 1 base from V and 4 bases from J, with 11 bases in between. Germline V gene sequence: CDR1 SGHRS, CDR2 YFSETQ. The CDR3 covers 14 residues. The DNA of the CDR3 is TGCGCCAGCAGCTTGAACAGGGGAGGAGAGACCCAGTACTTC. It yields the protein CASSLNRGGETQYF.